A selection of T cell receptor beta chains follows, all from one sample in a study of neoadjuvant anti-PD-1 for oral cavity cancer. Profiled with immunoSEQ multiplex PCR; TCRdb holds only in-frame clones, not every one. The table includes approximately 16,000 clones, nearly 70% detected once. The sequencing here drew on PBMCs, taken before nivolumab (anti-PD-1) treatment. The receptors derive from a person between 35 and 79 years old with oral cavity squamous cell carcinoma. Each CDR3 is given without its conserved first and last residue.

v_call: TRBV6-6
j_call: TRBJ1-5
cdr3_aa: ASSSTGNQPQH

v_call: TRBV5-1
j_call: TRBJ2-1
cdr3_aa: ASSLASKVGEQF

v_call: TRBV7-8
j_call: TRBJ2-5
cdr3_aa: ASSSATGRQETQY

v_call: TRBV6-6
j_call: TRBJ2-7
cdr3_aa: ASTREVSYEQY

v_call: TRBV28
j_call: TRBJ1-5
cdr3_aa: ASSPLGQGRNQPQH

v_call: TRBV6-4
j_call: TRBJ2-6
cdr3_aa: ASSDRGGSGANVLT

v_call: TRBV5-4
j_call: TRBJ2-2
cdr3_aa: ASSLAGRNTGELF

v_call: TRBV5-4
j_call: TRBJ2-7
cdr3_aa: ASSQPGFPSEQY

v_call: TRBV10-1
j_call: TRBJ2-2
cdr3_aa: ASSEAGNTGELF

v_call: TRBV5-1
j_call: TRBJ2-5
cdr3_aa: ASSPEDRGGETQY

v_call: TRBV27
j_call: TRBJ1-2
cdr3_aa: ASRPLLGDGYT

v_call: TRBV5-4
j_call: TRBJ2-5
cdr3_aa: ASSLIQTETQY

v_call: TRBV10-1
j_call: TRBJ2-7
cdr3_aa: ASSPDRYEQY